Below, one T cell receptor (beta chain) is given with its context. This sample was taken from a study of CD8+CD57+ T cells in acquired aplastic anemia. Study at large: On average, healthy donors gave 10 million to 14 million reads for CD4+ cells.

TCR beta VDJ and CDR3 profiling used genomic DNA as template. TCRdb ran MiXCR on the reads and lists one entry per CDR3 protein. The table shows a few hundred thousand distinct CDR3 sequences, with 61% occurring only once. The CDR3 spans 14 residues. Germline V lookup: CDR1 DFQATT, CDR2 SNEGSKA (reference sequence). J gave up 6 bases and V 5 bases, and 9 bases lay outside the gene matches. This clonotype originated in a human donor in good health. Sequencing was performed on sorted CD4+, CD8+, or CD8+CD57+ T cells (not recorded which) from PBMCs. V and J are TRBV20-1 and TRBJ2-1; 8 bases agree with TRBD2. Written as DNA, the CDR3 is TGCAGTGCTTATCCCCCGGGGGGGGCCAATGAGCAGTTCTTC. Translation: CSAYPPGGANEQFF.